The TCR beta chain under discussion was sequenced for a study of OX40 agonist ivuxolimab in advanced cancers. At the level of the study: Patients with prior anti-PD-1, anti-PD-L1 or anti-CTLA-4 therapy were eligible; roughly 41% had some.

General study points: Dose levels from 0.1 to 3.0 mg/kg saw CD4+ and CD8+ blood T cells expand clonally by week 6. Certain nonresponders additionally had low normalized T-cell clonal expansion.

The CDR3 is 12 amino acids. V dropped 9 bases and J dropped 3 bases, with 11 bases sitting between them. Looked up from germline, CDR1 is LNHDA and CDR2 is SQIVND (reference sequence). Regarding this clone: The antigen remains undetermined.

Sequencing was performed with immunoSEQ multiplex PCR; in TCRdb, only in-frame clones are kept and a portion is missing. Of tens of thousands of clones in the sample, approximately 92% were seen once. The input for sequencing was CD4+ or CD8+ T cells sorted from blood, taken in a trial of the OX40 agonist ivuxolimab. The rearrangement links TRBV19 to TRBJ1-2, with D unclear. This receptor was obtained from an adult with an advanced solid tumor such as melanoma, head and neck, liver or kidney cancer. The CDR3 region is CARRKPDYGYTF. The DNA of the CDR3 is TGTGCCAGACGGAAGCCCGACTATGGCTACACCTTC.